Each of the 24 T cell receptor beta chains below was sequenced from the same sample in a study of human T cells and chemical hapten exposure (dated by TCRdb to the early 2020s). The sample's time point, from its label and the paper: patch test 2, 6 weeks after DPC sensitization. This sample's treatment or condition label indicates: therapeutic diphenylcyclopropenone sensitization with weekly scalp DPC. Library method: RACE. TCRdb shows the sequencer as NextSeq 500. TCRdb reran the public reads through fastp at Q25 and MiXCR, keeping productive beta chains. CDR3 protein sequences are deduplicated, and each keeps its most common genes and DNA. The sample records some 350,000 distinct CDR3 sequences, nearly 6.5% of which are singletons. Clones ranked in the top ten supply about 5% of the sample. Sequenced here: whole blood, sampled in connection with sensitization to the hapten diphenylcyclopropenone (DPC). These TCRs come from a woman between 18 and 29 years old with alopecia areata. Some clones in this sample may be carry-over from other donors' samples.

The gene calls are TRBV27 and TRBJ2-3; D is undetermined. The CDR3 totals 15 residues. The V end was cut by 7 bases, the J end by 0 bases, with 14 bases between. Germline CDR1 and CDR2: MNHEY and SMNVEV (reference sequence). Written as DNA, the CDR3 is TGTGCCAGCACAAGGTGGAGCCTTAGCACAGATACGCAGTATTTT. Protein product: CASTRWSLSTDTQYF.

This clonotype has just a few counts. The CDR3 bases are TGCGCCAGCAGCCAAGATTACAGCAACTATGGCTACACCTTC. It translates to CASSQDYSNYGYTF. This chain connects TRBV4-3 to TRBJ1-2; unclear D gene. The CDR3 is 14 amino acids. Trimming took off 0 bases at V and 2 bases at J, with 7 bases between the two ends. Germline lookup yields CDR1 LGHNA and CDR2 YSLEER.

This clonotype was picked up a small number of times. The chain recombines TRBV12-3 or TRBV12-4 with TRBJ1-2; D gene ambiguous. The CDR3 spans 13 residues. Trimming removed 1 base from V and 6 bases from J, with 9 bases in between. CDR3 loop: CASSLENPNGYTF. For the CDR3, the DNA is TGTGCCAGCAGTTTAGAGAACCCTAATGGCTACACCTTC.

This clonotype was seen repeatedly, ten times or more. The chain employs TRBV28 and TRBJ2-7, with TRBD1 matching 12 bases. After removal of 5 bases from V and 5 bases from J, the junction contained 13 bases not matched to a gene. Per germline, CDR1 MDHEN and CDR2 SYDVKM. This CDR3 is built from 17 residues. The CDR3 region is CASSVGTTGQGADEQYF. CDR3 nucleotide sequence: TGTGCCAGCAGTGTCGGGACCACGGGACAGGGGGCCGACGAGCAGTACTTC.

This clonotype has only a few counts. Here the CDR3 DNA reads TGTGCCAGCAGCTTCCCCGCCGGGGGGGGGCAAGAGACCCAGTACTTC. Encoded protein: CASSFPAGGGQETQYF. The chain is built from TRBV11-2 and TRBJ2-5; 8 nucleotides align to TRBD2. The V and J ends lost 3 bases and 2 bases, in that order; junction bases with no gene match: 8. This CDR3 region has 16 residues. CDR1 and CDR2 from the germline V gene are SGHAT and FQNNGV.

This clonotype was recorded a few times. The CDR3 coding sequence is TGTGCCAGCTCACCACCGGGGGAGCGCCTTGGTGGCTACACCTTC. Translated, it gives CASSPPGERLGGYTF. This rearrangement joins TRBV18 to TRBJ1-2; possible D gene TRBD1, 5 bases. V lost 0 bases and J lost 7, with 15 bases in between. The CDR3 has 15 amino acids. In germline, CDR1 is KGHSH, CDR2 LQKENI. Filled out from reference TRBV18 and TRBJ1-2, the complete variable domain reads NAGVMQNPRHLVRRRGQEARLRCSPMKGHSHVYWYRQLPEEGLKFMVYLQKENIIDESGMPKERFSAEFPKEGPSILRIQQVVRGDSAAYFCASSPPGERLGGYTFGSGTRLTVV.

This chain uses TRBV6-2 or TRBV6-3 with TRBJ1-1, with D possibly matching TRBD1 (6 bases). The V end was cut by 2 bases, the J end by 3 bases, with 13 bases between. CDR3 size: 15 residues. In germline, CDR1 is MNHEY, CDR2 SVGEGT. CDR3 in amino acids: CASSYGGRLHTEAFF. In nucleotides, the CDR3 is TGTGCCAGCAGTTACGGGGGGCGTTTGCACACTGAAGCTTTCTTT.

This clonotype was seen a few times. CDR3 DNA sequence: TGTGCCAGTAACACCCCCGGACTAGCGGGCTACAATGAGCAGTTCTTC. Translation gives CASNTPGLAGYNEQFF. The V and J genes are TRBV19 and TRBJ2-1; 11 nucleotides line up with TRBD2. V trimming: 7 bases; J trimming: 3 bases; junction bases outside the gene matches: 8. The V gene's germline CDR1 is LNHDA and CDR2 SQIVND (reference sequence). CDR3 length equals 16 residues.

In this sample, this clonotype turned up a few times. The chain recombines TRBV5-1 with TRBJ2-3; 7 bases match TRBD2. Germline V gives CDR1 SGHRS, CDR2 YFSETQ. The CDR3 is 17 residues long. V shed 2 bases and J 0 bases; nucleotides not matched to a gene: 9. The CDR3 region has the DNA TGCGCCAGCAGCTTTCGGAGCGGGACCGCTAGCACAGATACGCAGTATTTT. It translates to CASSFRSGTASTDTQYF.

This clonotype was counted many times. The V gene is TRBV6-6, the J gene TRBJ1-1; TRBD1 agrees at 8 bases. Germline CDR1 and CDR2: MNHNY and SVGAGI (reference sequence). The CDR3 is 15 amino acids. V trimming: 0 bases; J trimming: 4 bases; junction bases outside the gene matches: 4. The DNA for the CDR3 is TGTGCCAGCAGTTACTCTACAGGGGGTTGCACTGAAGCTTTCTTT. Translating it yields CASSYSTGGCTEAFF.

This clonotype was detected only a few times. CDR3 residues: CASNIVGGHYTEAFF. For the CDR3, the DNA is TGTGCCAGCAACATAGTTGGGGGACATTACACTGAAGCTTTCTTT. The chain has TRBV25-1 and TRBJ1-1, with D tentatively TRBD1 (6 bases). The germline gives CDR1 MGHDK, CDR2 SYGVNS. CDR3 size: 15 residues. The V end was cut by 7 bases, the J end by 3 bases, with 18 bases between.

At least ten counts were recorded for this clonotype. DNA of the CDR3: TGCAGCGTTGGGGACAGCCAGAACACTGAAGCTTTCTTT. This codes for CSVGDSQNTEAFF. J is TRBJ1-1 and V is TRBV29-1; 7 bases are shared with TRBD1. Germline values: CDR1 SQVTM, CDR2 ANQGSEA. V trimming: 4 bases; J trimming: 1 base; junction bases outside the gene matches: 3. The CDR3 sequence is 13 residues long.

This clonotype has a handful of counts. V and J are TRBV6-1 and TRBJ2-1, with TRBD1 identical over 7 bases. The junction had 10 bases not matched to a gene; V was cut back by 8 bases and J by 6 bases. The CDR3 consists of 14 residues. From germline, CDR1 is MNHNS and CDR2 SASEGT. CDR3 in amino acids: CASRPTGPANEQFF. The CDR3 DNA reads TGTGCCAGCCGACCGACAGGGCCGGCCAATGAGCAGTTCTTC.

V and J are TRBV2 and TRBJ1-4; D gene ambiguous. Germline CDR1 is SNHLY and CDR2 is FYNNEI. This CDR3 has 14 amino acids. The V end was cut by 8 bases, the J end by 5 bases, with 15 bases between. In DNA form, the CDR3 reads TGTGCCAGCGGTGCGGCCAGACGGAATGAAAAACTGTTTTTT. Translation gives CASGAARRNEKLFF.

This clonotype has ten or more counts. The genes are TRBV4-2 and TRBJ1-1; 8 nucleotides agree with TRBD1. The germline V gene has CDR1 LGHNA and CDR2 YNFKEQ. Trimming removed 4 bases from V and 5 bases from J; junction bases left unmatched: 9. The CDR3 is 15 amino acids. This chain's CDR3 is CASSPPDRARTEAFF. CDR3 DNA: TGTGCCAGCAGCCCACCGGACAGGGCTAGGACTGAAGCTTTCTTT.

This clonotype appeared a few times. This sequence joins TRBV25-1 and TRBJ2-3; D not resolved. The germline CDR1 and CDR2 sequences are MGHDK and SYGVNS. V was clipped by 3 bases and J by 0 bases, with 7 bases between them. This CDR3 has 14 residues. The CDR3 sequence is CASSEQPSTDTQYF. CDR3 sequence (DNA): TGTGCCAGCAGTGAGCAGCCTAGCACAGATACGCAGTATTTT.

This clonotype was observed at least ten times. This chain connects TRBV2 to TRBJ2-7, with D unresolved. Germline V gives CDR1 SNHLY, CDR2 FYNNEI. V dropped 3 bases and J dropped 2 bases, with 2 bases sitting between them. The CDR3 has 11 residues. The CDR3: CASSEAYEQYF. The CDR3 coding sequence is TGTGCCAGCAGTGAGGCCTACGAGCAGTACTTC.

This clonotype was recorded at least ten times. This chain joins TRBV7-3 and TRBJ2-3; D tentatively fits TRBD1 or TRBD2 (6 bases each). CDR1 is SGHTA and CDR2 is FQGTGA in the germline V gene. CDR3 length: 13 residues. The V gene lost 5 bases and the J gene lost 3 bases, with 9 bases spanning the gap. CDR3 amino acids: CASSGGPTDTQYF. The CDR3 bases are TGTGCCAGCAGCGGGGGGCCAACAGATACGCAGTATTTT.

The chain uses TRBV27 and TRBJ2-7, with D maybe TRBD2 (6 bases). Germline values: CDR1 MNHEY, CDR2 SMNVEV (reference sequence). This CDR3 comprises 16 residues. V gave up 1 base and J gave up 0 bases, with 13 bases separating them. The DNA for the CDR3 is TGTGCCAGCAGTTTATGGGCGGGGCTAATCTCCTACGAGCAGTACTTC. Translation: CASSLWAGLISYEQYF.

This clonotype was observed a few times. The genes are TRBV7-2 and TRBJ1-1; TRBD1 is a possible D gene (5 bases). CDR3 length equals 18 residues. V lost 4 bases, J lost 4 bases, and 25 bases lay in between. Germline values: CDR1 SGHTA, CDR2 FQGNSA. This CDR3 reads CASSCCVGSSGGGTEAFF. The CDR3, as DNA: TGTGCCAGCAGCTGTTGTGTGGGGTCGAGCGGGGGTGGCACTGAAGCTTTCTTT.

The V call is TRBV2, the J call TRBJ2-2; the match to TRBD2 covers 15 bases. V lost 4 bases and J lost 4; bases outside the gene matches: 4. The CDR3 totals 17 residues. Germline V gene data show CDR1 as SNHLY and CDR2 as FYNNEI. The CDR3, as DNA: TGTGCCAGCAGTGGGACTAGCGGGGGGGTGTCCACCGGGGAGCTGTTTTTT. It codes for CASSGTSGGVSTGELFF.

This clonotype was observed a few times. V usage is TRBV9 and J usage is TRBJ1-1; D not resolved. CDR3 length: 14 amino acids. Germline V lookup: CDR1 SGDLS, CDR2 YYNGEE. V lost 0 bases, J lost 4 bases, and 10 bases lay in between. The CDR3 spells CASSVGFPSTEAFF. As DNA, the CDR3 is TGTGCCAGCAGCGTAGGCTTCCCGAGCACTGAAGCTTTCTTT.

The chain couples TRBV4-1 to TRBJ2-2; D is possibly TRBD2 (6 bases). V lost 4 bases, J lost 6 bases, and 15 bases lay in between. Germline V gene sequence: CDR1 MGHRA, CDR2 YSYEKL. There are 15 residues in the CDR3. As DNA, the CDR3 is TGCGCCAGCAGCCCAGTCGGGGGTGAAGCCGGGGAGCTGTTTTTT. Translated, it gives CASSPVGGEAGELFF.

This clonotype was observed a handful of times. The chain joins TRBV6-2 or TRBV6-3 to TRBJ1-2, with TRBD1 matching 11 bases. J was trimmed by 3 bases and V by 4 bases; bases with no gene match: 4. Germline V gene sequence: CDR1 MNHEY, CDR2 SVGEGT. The CDR3 is made up of 15 amino acids. CDR3 nucleotide sequence: TGTGCCAGCAGTTCCGGGACAGGGGGAGACTATGGCTACACCTTC. Its protein is CASSSGTGGDYGYTF.